This T cell receptor (beta chain) stems from a study of blood T cell repertoires in COVID-19. In the study overall: The United States, Italy and Spain were the sources of the acute and convalescent COVID-19 samples.

Clones were read by immunoSEQ multiplex PCR, and TCRdb kept only the in-frame ones, dropping some. Among around 190,000 clones listed, less than 90% were seen once. CDR3 length: 15 residues. Trimming left V 5 bases short and J 1 base short, with 12 bases between. Per the germline V gene, CDR1 is SGHVS and CDR2 is FQNEAQ. The sequenced material came from peripheral blood. The sequence was obtained from a man in his thirties or forties with acute or convalescent COVID-19. The rearrangement uses TRBV7-8 and TRBJ1-5; no firm D call. The CDR3 region has the DNA TGTGCCAGCAGCGCCGCCATCGGGAGCAATCAGCCCCAGCATTTT. Its protein is CASSAAIGSNQPQHF.